The sequence of this TCR beta chain was determined in a study of early T cells in non-severe SARS-CoV-2 infection. Study-wide context: Sequencing targeted bulk RNA from unsorted whole blood, leaving chains unpaired.

By frequency in the sample, this clonotype is medium-sized. Tagging with unique molecular identifiers was applied to individual cDNA molecules. TCRdb ran MiXCR on the 5' RACE reads and lists one entry per CDR3 protein. Among 35,000 to 50,000 distinct CDR3 sequences listed, 20% to 25% were seen once. This TCR came from an adult who was a healthcare worker with PCR-confirmed SARS-CoV-2 infection or an uninfected control (not recorded which). The sequencing used whole blood, collected at baseline.

CDR3 in DNA: TGTGCCAGCAGCTCCACCACAGGGGGCTACACCTTC. Translating it yields CASSSTTGGYTF. V gene TRBV7-6 combines with J gene TRBJ1-2; D perhaps matches TRBD1 (6 bases). This CDR3 contains 12 residues. Trimming took 4 bases from V and 8 from J, leaving 11 bases between them. CDR1 and CDR2 from the germline V gene are SGHVS and FNYEAQ.